The T cell receptor (beta chain) described here comes from a study of blood T cell repertoires in COVID-19. Study overall: The study drew acute and convalescent COVID-19 samples from the United States, Italy and Spain. PBMCs, B-cell-depleted T cells, or T cells were the source of the cDNA or gDNA that made up the material.

Germline CDR1 and CDR2: SGHAT and FQNNGV. V dropped 1 base and J dropped 0; count of bases not matched to a gene: 2. This CDR3 comprises 15 residues. The repertoire was sequenced with immunoSEQ multiplex PCR; TCRdb's copy has only in-frame clones and lacks some. Here the sample spans about 70,000 clones, about nine tenths being singletons. The source material was peripheral blood. The sequence was collected from a woman aged 18-29 years with acute or convalescent COVID-19. The chain joins TRBV11-2 to TRBJ1-2; 7 bases map to TRBD1. CDR3 nucleotide sequence: TGTGCCAGCAGCTTAGCCGGGACAGCTAACTATGGCTACACCTTC. Its translation is CASSLAGTANYGYTF.